This section outlines one T cell receptor beta chain sequence together with its context. Its target is unknown. Researchers collected over 2 ml of blood per donor. This entry is derived from a study of monozygotic twins with inflammatory bowel disease. The germline gives CDR1 SEHNR, CDR2 FQNEAQ (reference sequence). This CDR3 spans 15 amino acids. Findings of the study overall: IBD patients had lower TCRbeta diversity (inverse Simpson) than healthy co-twins.

Reprocessing the 5' RACE reads, TCRdb reports a single entry for every CDR3 protein and omits DNA. The sample has hundreds of thousands of distinct CDR3 sequences; the top ten hold 2.4%. The genes are TRBV7-9 and TRBJ2-3. Sequencing was performed on blood. This clonotype originated in a human donor with ulcerative colitis or Crohn's disease, or a healthy co-twin of an affected twin (not recorded which). The CDR3 protein is CASTFSGTSTDTQYF.